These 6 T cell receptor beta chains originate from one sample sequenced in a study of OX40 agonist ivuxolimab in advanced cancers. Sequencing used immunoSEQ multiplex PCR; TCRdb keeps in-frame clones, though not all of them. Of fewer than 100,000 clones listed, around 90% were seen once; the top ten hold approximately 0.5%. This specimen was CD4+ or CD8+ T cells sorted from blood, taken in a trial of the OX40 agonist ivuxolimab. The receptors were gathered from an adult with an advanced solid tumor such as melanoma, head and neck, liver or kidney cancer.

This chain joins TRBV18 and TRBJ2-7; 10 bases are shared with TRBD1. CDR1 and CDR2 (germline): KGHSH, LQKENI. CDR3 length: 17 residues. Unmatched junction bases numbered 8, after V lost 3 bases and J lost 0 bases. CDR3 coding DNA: TGTGCCAGCTCACCTGATCCCGGGACAGGGGACTCCTACGAGCAGTACTTC. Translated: CASSPDPGTGDSYEQYF. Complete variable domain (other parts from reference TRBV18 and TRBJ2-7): NAGVMQNPRHLVRRRGQEARLRCSPMKGHSHVYWYRQLPEEGLKFMVYLQKENIIDESGMPKERFSAEFPKEGPSILRIQQVVRGDSAAYFCASSPDPGTGDSYEQYFGPGTRLTVT.

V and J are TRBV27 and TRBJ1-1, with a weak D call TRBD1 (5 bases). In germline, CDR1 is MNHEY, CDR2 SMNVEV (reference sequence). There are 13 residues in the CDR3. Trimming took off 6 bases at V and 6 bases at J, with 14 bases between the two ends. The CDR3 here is CASSGADYPEAFF. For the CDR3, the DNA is TGTGCCAGCAGCGGGGCCGATTATCCTGAAGCTTTCTTT.

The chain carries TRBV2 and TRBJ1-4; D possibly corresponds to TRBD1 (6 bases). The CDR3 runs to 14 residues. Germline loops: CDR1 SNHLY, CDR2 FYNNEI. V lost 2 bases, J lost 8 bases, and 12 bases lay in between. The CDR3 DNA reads TGTGCCAGCAGTGAACGGACAGTGGGGGAAAAACTGTTTTTT. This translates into CASSERTVGEKLFF. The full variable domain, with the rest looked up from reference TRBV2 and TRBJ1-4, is EPEVTQTPSHQVTQMGQEVILRCVPISNHLYFYWYRQILGQKVEFLVSFYNNEISEKSEIFDDQFSVERPDGSNFTLKIRSTKLEDSAMYFCASSERTVGEKLFFGSGTQLSVL.

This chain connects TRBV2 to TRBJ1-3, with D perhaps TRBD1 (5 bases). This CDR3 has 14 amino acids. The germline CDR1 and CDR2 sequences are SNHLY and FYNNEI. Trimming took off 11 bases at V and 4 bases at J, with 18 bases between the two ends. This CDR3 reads CAGTGTEHGNTIYF. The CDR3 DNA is TGTGCCGGAACGGGGACTGAGCACGGAAACACCATATATTTT.

The CDR3 nucleotides read TGTGCCAGCAGCTTTATATCAGTGGGACAGGGAGGGAACTACGAGCAGTACTTC. Protein sequence: CASSFISVGQGGNYEQYF. The chain links TRBV7-8 to TRBJ2-7; TRBD1 aligns across 9 bases. CDR1 and CDR2 (germline): SGHVS, FQNEAQ. The CDR3 loop spans 18 amino acids. V trimming: 3 bases; J trimming: 3 bases; junction bases outside the gene matches: 15.

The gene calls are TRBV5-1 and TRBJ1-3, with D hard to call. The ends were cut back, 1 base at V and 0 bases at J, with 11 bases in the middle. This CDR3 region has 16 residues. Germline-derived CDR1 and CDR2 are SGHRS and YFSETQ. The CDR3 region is CASSLRADLSGNTIYF. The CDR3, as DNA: TGCGCCAGCAGCTTGAGGGCGGACCTCTCTGGAAACACCATATATTTT.